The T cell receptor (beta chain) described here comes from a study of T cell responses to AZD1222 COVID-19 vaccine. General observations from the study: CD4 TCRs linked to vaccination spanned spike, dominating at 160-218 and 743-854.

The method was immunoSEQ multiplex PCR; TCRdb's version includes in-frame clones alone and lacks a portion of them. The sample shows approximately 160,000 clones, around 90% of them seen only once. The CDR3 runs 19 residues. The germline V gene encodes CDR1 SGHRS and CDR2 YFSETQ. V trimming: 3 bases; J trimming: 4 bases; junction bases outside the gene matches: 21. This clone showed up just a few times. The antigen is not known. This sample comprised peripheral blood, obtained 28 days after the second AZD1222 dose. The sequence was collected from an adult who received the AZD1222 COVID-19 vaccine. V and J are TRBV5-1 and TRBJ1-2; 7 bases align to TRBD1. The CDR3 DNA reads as TGCGCCAGCAGCTCCCCACAGGGGAGACTCCGGGATGGGACCTATGGCTACACCTTC. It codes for CASSSPQGRLRDGTYGYTF.